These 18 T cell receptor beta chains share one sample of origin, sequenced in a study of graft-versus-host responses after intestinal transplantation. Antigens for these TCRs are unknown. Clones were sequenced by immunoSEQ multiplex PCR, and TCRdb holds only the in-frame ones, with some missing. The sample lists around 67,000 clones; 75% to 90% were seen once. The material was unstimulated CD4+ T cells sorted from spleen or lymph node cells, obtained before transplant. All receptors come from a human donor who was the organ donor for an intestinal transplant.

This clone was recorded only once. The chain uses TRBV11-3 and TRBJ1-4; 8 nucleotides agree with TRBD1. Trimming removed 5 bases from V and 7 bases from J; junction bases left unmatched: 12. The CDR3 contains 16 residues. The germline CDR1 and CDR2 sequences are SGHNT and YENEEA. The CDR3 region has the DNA TGTGCCAGCAGCCTCTTGGACAGGGAAATTCGTGAAAAACTGTTTTTT. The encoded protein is CASSLLDREIREKLFF.

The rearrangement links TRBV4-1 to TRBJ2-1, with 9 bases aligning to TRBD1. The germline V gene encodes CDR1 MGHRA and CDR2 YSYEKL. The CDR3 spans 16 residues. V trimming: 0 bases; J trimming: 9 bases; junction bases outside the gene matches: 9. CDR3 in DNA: TGCGCCAGCAGCCAAGAAGGTCCCAGGGGACAGGGTGAGCAGTTCTTC. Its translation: CASSQEGPRGQGEQFF.

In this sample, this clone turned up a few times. CDR3 coding DNA: TGCGCCAGCAGCCCCTGGACAGCTGGAAACACCATATATTTT. It encodes CASSPWTAGNTIYF. The chain uses TRBV4-1 and TRBJ1-3; TRBD1 might be the D (6 bases). The germline V gene encodes CDR1 MGHRA and CDR2 YSYEKL. The CDR3 consists of 14 residues. Between the trimmed V and J ends, which lost 4 bases and 2 bases, there was a span of 9 bases.

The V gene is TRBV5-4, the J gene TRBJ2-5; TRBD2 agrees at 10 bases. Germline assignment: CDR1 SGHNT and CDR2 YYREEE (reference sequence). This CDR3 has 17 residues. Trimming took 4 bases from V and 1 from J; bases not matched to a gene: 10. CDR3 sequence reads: CASSDGTSAPLQETQYF. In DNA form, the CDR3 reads TGTGCCAGCAGCGACGGGACTAGCGCCCCTCTCCAAGAGACCCAGTACTTC. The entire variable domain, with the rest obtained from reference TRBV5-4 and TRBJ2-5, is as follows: ETGVTQSPTHLIKTRGQQVTLRCSSQSGHNTVSWYQQALGQGPQFIFQYYREEENGRGNFPPRFSGLQFPNYSSELNVNALELDDSALYLCASSDGTSAPLQETQYFGPGTRLLVL.

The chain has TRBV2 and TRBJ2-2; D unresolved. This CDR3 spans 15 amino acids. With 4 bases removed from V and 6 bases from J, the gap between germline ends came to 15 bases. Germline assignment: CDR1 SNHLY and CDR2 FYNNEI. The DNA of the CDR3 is TGTGCCAGCAGTGTGTTAAAGGCAGGCCCCGGGGAGCTGTTTTTT. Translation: CASSVLKAGPGELFF.

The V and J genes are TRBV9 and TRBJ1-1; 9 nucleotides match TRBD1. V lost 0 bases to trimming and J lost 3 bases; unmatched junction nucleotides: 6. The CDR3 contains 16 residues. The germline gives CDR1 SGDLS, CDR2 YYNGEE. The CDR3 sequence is CASSVGMGQGDTEAFF. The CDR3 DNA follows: TGTGCCAGCAGCGTAGGTATGGGACAGGGTGACACTGAAGCTTTCTTT.

The CDR3 spells CSATGGTGELFF. As DNA, the CDR3 is TGCAGCGCCACAGGTGGCACCGGGGAGCTGTTTTTT. J is TRBJ2-2 and V is TRBV29-1, with a weak D call TRBD1 (5 bases). This CDR3 has 12 amino acids. The germline V gene has CDR1 SQVTM and CDR2 ANQGSEA. The ends were cut back, 7 bases at V and 4 bases at J, with 10 bases in the middle.

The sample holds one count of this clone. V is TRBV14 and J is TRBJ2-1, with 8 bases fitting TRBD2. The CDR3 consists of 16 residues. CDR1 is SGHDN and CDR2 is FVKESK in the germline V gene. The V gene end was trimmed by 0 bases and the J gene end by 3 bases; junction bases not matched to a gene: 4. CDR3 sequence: CASSQETGLDYNEQFF. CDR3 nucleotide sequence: TGTGCCAGCAGCCAAGAAACGGGACTAGACTACAATGAGCAGTTCTTC.

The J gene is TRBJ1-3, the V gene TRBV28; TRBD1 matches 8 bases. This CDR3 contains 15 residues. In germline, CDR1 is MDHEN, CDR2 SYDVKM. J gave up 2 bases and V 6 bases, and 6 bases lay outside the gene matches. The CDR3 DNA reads TGTGCCAGCAGCTCCGACAGGGGAGCTGGAAACACCATATATTTT. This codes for CASSSDRGAGNTIYF.

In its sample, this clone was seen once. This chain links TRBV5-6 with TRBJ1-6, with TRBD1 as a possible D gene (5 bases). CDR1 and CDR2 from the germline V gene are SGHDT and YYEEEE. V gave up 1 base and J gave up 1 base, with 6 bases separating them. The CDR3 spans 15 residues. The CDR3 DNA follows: TGTGCCAGCAGCTTGCAGGGATCCTATAATTCACCCCTCCACTTT. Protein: CASSLQGSYNSPLHF.

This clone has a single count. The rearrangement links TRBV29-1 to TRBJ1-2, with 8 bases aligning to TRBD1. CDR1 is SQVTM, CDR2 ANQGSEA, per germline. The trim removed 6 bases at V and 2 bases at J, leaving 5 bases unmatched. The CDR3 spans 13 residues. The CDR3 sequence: CSVVQGGNYGYTF. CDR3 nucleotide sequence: TGCAGCGTAGTACAGGGGGGAAACTATGGCTACACCTTC.

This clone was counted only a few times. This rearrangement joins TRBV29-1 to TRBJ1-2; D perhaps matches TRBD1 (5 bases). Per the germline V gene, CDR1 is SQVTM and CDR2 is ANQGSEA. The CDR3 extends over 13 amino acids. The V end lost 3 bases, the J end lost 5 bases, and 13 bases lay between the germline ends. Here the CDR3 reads CSVEPDNQYGYTF. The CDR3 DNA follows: TGCAGCGTTGAGCCGGACAACCAGTATGGCTACACCTTC.

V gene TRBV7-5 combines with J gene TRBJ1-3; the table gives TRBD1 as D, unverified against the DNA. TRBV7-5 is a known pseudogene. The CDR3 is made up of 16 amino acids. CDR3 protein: CARSFPGRGAGNTIYF. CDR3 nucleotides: TGTGCCAGAAGCTTTCCGGGCAGGGGCGCTGGAAACACCATATATTTT.

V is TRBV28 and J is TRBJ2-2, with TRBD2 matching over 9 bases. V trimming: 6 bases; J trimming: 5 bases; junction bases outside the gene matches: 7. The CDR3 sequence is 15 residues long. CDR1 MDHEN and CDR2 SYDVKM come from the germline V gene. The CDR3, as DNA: TGTGCCAGCAGCCCGAGCGGGGGGATGACCGGGGAGCTGTTTTTT. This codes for CASSPSGGMTGELFF.

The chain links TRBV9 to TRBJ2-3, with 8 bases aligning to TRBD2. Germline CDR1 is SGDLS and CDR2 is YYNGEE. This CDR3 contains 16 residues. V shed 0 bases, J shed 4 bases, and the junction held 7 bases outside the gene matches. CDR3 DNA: TGTGCCAGCAGCGTAGACGCGGGGGGTGTGGCAGATACGCAGTATTTT. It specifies CASSVDAGGVADTQYF.

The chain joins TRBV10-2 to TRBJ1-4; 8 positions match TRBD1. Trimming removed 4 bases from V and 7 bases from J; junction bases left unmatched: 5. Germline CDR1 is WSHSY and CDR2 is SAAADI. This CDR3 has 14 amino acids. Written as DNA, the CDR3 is TGCGCCAGCAGTGGGGCAGGGGGCCTTGAAAAACTGTTTTTT. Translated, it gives CASSGAGGLEKLFF.

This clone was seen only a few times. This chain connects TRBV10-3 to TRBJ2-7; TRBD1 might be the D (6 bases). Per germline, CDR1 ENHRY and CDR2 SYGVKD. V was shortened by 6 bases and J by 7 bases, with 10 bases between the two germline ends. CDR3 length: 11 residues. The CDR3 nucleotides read TGTGCCATCAGCTCAGGGGTAGAGCAGTACGTC. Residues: CAISSGVEQYV.

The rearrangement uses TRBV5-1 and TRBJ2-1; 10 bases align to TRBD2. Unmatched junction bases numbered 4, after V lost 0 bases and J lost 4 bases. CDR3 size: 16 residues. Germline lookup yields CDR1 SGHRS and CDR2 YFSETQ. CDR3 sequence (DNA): TGCGCCAGCAGCTTGGGGAGCGGGGGGGCTTACAATGAGCAGTTCTTC. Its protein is CASSLGSGGAYNEQFF.